A selection of T cell receptor beta chains follows, all from one sample in a study of cytomegalovirus exposure and HLA in healthy donors. TCRdb's table, derived via immunoSEQ multiplex PCR, lists solely in-frame clones and lacks some. The repertoire holds around 140,000 clones, with around 86% as singletons. The sequenced sample consisted of PBMCs. The receptors come from a man aged 18 to 30 in good health and CMV-seropositive. CDR3s include the opening cysteine and the closing phenylalanine or tryptophan. The D gene is left open where the match is weak.

>TRBJ2-7|TRBV27|-|13
CASREWGQLEQYF
TGTGCCAGCAGGGAATGGGGACAACTCGAGCAGTACTTC
>TRBJ2-7|TRBV9|-|14
CASGGGSGFGEQYF
TGTGCCAGCGGAGGCGGGTCTGGCTTCGGGGAGCAGTACTTC
>TRBJ1-2|TRBV30|-|12
CAWSQTEYGYTF
TGTGCCTGGAGTCAGACTGAATATGGCTACACCTTC
>TRBJ2-3|TRBV5-1|-|16
CASSSSFPFGTDTQYF
TGCGCCAGCAGCTCTTCGTTTCCGTTCGGCACAGATACGCAGTATTTT
>TRBJ2-1|TRBV5-1|TRBD1|16
CASSLADRVRYNEQFF
TGCGCCAGCAGCTTGGCTGACAGGGTAAGATACAATGAGCAGTTCTTC
>TRBJ1-2|TRBV6-5|-|15
CASSYSRFLNYGYTF
TGTGCCAGCAGTTACTCCCGTTTTTTAAACTATGGCTACACCTTC
>TRBJ1-4|TRBV15|-|15
CATSRDIGGREKLFF
TGTGCCACCAGCAGAGATATAGGTGGCAGGGAAAAACTGTTTTTT
>TRBJ2-1|TRBV6-1|-|13
CASSQLAYNEQFF
TGTGCCAGCAGCCAACTAGCTTACAATGAGCAGTTCTTC
>TRBJ2-7|TRBV7-2|-|14
CASSSGRGSYEQYF
TGTGCCAGCAGCTCAGGCAGGGGCTCCTACGAGCAGTACTTC
>TRBJ2-7|TRBV6-5|-|13
CASSLTSNYEQYF
TGTGCCAGCAGTTTAACATCGAACTACGAGCAGTACTTC
>TRBJ1-3|TRBV9|-|14
CASSGQFAGNTIYF
TGTGCCAGCAGCGGACAGTTTGCCGGAAACACCATATATTTT
>TRBJ2-1|TRBV19|-|15
CASSRLDGGGYEQFF
TGTGCCAGTAGCCGATTGGATGGAGGAGGATATGAGCAGTTCTTC
>TRBJ1-2|TRBV9|-|17
CASSVNVRGEFGYGYTF
TGTGCCAGCAGCGTAAATGTGCGGGGGGAGTTTGGCTATGGCTACACCTTC
>TRBJ2-1|TRBV19|TRBD2|16
CASSTGLAGAGDEQFF
TGTGCCAGTAGTACAGGACTAGCGGGAGCGGGAGATGAGCAGTTCTTC
>TRBJ1-1|TRBV27|-|15
CASSTRTGVNTEAFF
TGTGCCAGCAGTACCAGAACAGGAGTGAACACTGAAGCTTTCTTT
>TRBJ2-7|TRBV30|-|13
CAWSKITGYEQYF
TGTGCCTGGAGCAAGATAACAGGGTACGAGCAGTACTTC
>TRBJ1-1|TRBV27|TRBD1|14
CASSFGTVNTEAFF
TGTGCCAGCAGTTTCGGGACAGTAAACACTGAAGCTTTCTTT